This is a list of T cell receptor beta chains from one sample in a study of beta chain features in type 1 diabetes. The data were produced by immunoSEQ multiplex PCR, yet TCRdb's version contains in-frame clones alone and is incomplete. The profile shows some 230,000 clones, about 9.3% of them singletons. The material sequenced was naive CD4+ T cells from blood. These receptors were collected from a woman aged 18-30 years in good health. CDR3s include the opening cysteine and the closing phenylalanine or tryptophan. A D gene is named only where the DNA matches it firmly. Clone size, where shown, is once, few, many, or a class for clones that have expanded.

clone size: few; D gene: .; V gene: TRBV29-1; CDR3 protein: CSVESQIIGGAEAFF
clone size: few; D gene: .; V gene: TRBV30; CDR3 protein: CAWSRRGSYNSPLHF
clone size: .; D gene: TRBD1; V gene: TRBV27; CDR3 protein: CASSQGQETTFQYF
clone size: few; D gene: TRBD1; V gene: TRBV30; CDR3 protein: CAWSAGQGLLWTNQPQHF
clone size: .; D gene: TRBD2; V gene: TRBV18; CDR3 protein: CASSPMTSGGSSYNEQFF
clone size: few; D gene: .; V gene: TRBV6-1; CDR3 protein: CASRDGQHQPQHF
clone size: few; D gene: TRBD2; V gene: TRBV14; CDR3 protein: CASSPVPGLAGGASNEQFF
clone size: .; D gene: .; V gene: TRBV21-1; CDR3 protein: CASSLNPRGLGQPQHF
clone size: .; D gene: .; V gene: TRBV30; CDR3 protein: CAWSDSYSGNTIYF
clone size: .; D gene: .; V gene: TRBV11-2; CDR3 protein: CASSGQWRQPQHF
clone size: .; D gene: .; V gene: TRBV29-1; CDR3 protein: CSVRTGAEAFF
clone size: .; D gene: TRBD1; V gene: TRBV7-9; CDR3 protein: CASSPTGGRDYGYTF
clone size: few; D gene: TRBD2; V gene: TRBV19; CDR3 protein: CASSQSGGTDTQYF
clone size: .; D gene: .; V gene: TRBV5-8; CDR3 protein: CASSLASDSEAFF
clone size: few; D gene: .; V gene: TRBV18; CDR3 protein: CASSPEFETTYEQYF
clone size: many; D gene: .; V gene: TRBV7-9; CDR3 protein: CASSLGAGADTQYF
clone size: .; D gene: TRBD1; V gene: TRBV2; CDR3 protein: CASSAGTGWTEAFF
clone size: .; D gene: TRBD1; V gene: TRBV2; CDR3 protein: CASSEAAGGQETQYF
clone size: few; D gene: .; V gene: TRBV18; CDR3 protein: CASSRDIRGYNEQFF
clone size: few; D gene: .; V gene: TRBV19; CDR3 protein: CASSMTVSYNSPLHF
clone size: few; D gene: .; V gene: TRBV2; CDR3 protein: CASIEAPGRYGYTF
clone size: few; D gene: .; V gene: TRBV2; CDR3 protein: CASSDWQGNQPQHF
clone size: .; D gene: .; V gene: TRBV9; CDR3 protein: CASSVAAGPNTDTQYF
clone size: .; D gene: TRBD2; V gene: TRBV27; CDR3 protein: CASRPLGLAASRRTYNEQFF
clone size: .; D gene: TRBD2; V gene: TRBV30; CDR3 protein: CAWSVRLAGTYEQYF
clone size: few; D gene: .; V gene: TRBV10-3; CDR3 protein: CAISSRGETQYF
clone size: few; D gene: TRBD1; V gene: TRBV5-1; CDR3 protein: CASSSGQLNTEAFF
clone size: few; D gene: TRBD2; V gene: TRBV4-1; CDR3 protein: CASSQALAGHTGELFF
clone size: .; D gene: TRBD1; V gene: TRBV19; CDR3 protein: CASSPLDRGTSDGYTF
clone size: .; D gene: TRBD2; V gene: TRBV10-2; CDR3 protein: CASRATSGGPYEQYF
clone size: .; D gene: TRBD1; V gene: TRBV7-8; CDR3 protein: CASSPRRDRAVDTQYF
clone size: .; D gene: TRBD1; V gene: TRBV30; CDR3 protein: CAWIRQGGPSSYNSPLHF
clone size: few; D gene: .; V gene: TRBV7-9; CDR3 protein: CASSPLAEQYF
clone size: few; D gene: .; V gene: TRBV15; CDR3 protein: CATSRVNRETQYF
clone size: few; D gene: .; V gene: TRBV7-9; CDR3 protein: CASSPNSNQPQHF
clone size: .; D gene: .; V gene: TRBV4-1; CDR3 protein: CASSHQGQASYEQYF
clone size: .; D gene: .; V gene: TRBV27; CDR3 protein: CASSFDSSSWGYNEQFF
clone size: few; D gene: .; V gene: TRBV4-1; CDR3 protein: CASSPQYQETQYF
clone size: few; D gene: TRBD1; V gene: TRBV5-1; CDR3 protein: CASSAGTEGRPAKNIQYF
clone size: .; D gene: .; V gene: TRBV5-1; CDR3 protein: CASRYGLNEKLFF
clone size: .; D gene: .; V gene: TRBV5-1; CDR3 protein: CASSFGGRPQETQYF
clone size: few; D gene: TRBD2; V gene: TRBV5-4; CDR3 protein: CASSQATSGGSGELFF
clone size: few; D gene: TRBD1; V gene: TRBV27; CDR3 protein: CASIRDRPGTGGTQYF
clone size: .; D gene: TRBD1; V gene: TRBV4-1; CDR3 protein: CASSQDRRTGNTGELFF
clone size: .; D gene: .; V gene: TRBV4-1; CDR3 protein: CASSQEVPGVLEWSYEQYF
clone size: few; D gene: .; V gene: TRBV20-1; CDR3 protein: CSARETTEAFF
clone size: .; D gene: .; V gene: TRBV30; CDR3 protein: CAWRALGPITGELFF
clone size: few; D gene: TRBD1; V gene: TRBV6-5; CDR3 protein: CASSYSGQGGNEQYF
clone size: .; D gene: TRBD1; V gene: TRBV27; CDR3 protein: CASSGYGTGGSNEQFF
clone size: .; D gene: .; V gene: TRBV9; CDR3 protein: CASSVESASSYNEQFF